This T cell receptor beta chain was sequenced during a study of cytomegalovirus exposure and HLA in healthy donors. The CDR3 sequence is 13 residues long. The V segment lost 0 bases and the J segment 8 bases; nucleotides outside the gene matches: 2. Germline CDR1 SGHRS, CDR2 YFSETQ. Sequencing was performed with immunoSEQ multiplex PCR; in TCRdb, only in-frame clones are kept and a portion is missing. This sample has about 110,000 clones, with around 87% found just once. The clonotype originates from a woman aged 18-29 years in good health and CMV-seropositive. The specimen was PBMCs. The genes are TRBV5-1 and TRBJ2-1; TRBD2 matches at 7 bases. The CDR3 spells CASSLEGGDEQFF. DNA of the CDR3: TGCGCCAGCAGCTTGGAGGGAGGGGATGAGCAGTTCTTC.